The entry below gives a single T cell receptor beta chain sequence along with its context. This specimen belongs to a study of T-cell reconstitution after alpha-beta-depleted transplantation in children. The germline V gene encodes CDR1 MGHRA and CDR2 YSYEKL. The germline V and J ends were trimmed by 1 base and 5 bases, with 11 bases remaining between them. The CDR3 covers 15 residues. Construction of the TCRbeta library involved unique molecular identifiers. TCRdb independently ran MiXCR on the PCR reads; one entry per CDR3 protein. The data show almost 500,000 distinct CDR3 sequences, around 12% seen once.

This rearrangement joins TRBV4-1 to TRBJ2-2, with D tentatively TRBD1 (5 bases). The source is a human donor who donated a stem cell graft to a child with combined immunodeficiency. The sequencing used PBMCs from the stem cell graft donor, collected from the stem cell graft. The CDR3 protein is CASSQGSQGTGELFF. DNA for the CDR3: TGCGCCAGCAGCCAAGGGAGTCAGGGAACCGGGGAGCTGTTTTTT.